Listed below are T cell receptor beta chains from one sample, sequenced in a study of control samples from healthy donors and cancer patients. Produced via immunoSEQ multiplex PCR; TCRdb's table is partial and in-frame only. The sample lists about 160,000 clones, around 94% seen once, with around 13% in the top ten. Sequencing was performed on PBMCs. Source of these receptors: a man in his sixties with colorectal cancer. Each CDR3 is given with its conserved first and last residue. The order of the fields is D gene, CDR3 length, clone size, V gene, J gene, CDR3 DNA, CDR3 protein. The D gene is left open where the match is weak. Where a row states a size, it is once, few, many or the class of an expanded clone; other rows omit it.

D gene: NA; CDR3 length: 14; clone size: NA; V gene: TRBV21-1; J gene: TRBJ2-7; CDR3 DNA: TGTGCCAGCAGCCGCCGGACAGGGTCCTACGAGCAGTACTTC; CDR3 protein: CASSRRTGSYEQYF
D gene: NA; CDR3 length: 13; clone size: once; V gene: TRBV30; J gene: TRBJ1-3; CDR3 DNA: TGTGCCTGGAGTGTACTCTCTGGAAACACCATATATTTT; CDR3 protein: CAWSVLSGNTIYF
D gene: TRBD1; CDR3 length: 14; clone size: once; V gene: TRBV19; J gene: TRBJ1-5; CDR3 DNA: TGTGCCAGTTTGCCACAGGGGTCAACGGAGCCCCAGCATTTT; CDR3 protein: CASLPQGSTEPQHF
D gene: NA; CDR3 length: 14; clone size: NA; V gene: TRBV10-1; J gene: TRBJ1-1; CDR3 DNA: TGCGCCAGCAGTTCGACAGGCCCCTACACTGAAGCTTTCTTT; CDR3 protein: CASSSTGPYTEAFF
D gene: NA; CDR3 length: 14; clone size: NA; V gene: TRBV4-1; J gene: TRBJ2-7; CDR3 DNA: TGCGCCAGCAGCCAAGCCAGGCACAACTACGAGCAGTATTTC; CDR3 protein: CASSQARHNYEQYF
D gene: NA; CDR3 length: 15; clone size: NA; V gene: TRBV25-1; J gene: TRBJ1-2; CDR3 DNA: TGTGCCAGCAGTGATCGGGATCAGGGGTCTGGTGGCTACACCTTC; CDR3 protein: CASSDRDQGSGGYTF
D gene: NA; CDR3 length: 14; clone size: NA; V gene: TRBV7-9; J gene: TRBJ2-3; CDR3 DNA: TGTGCCAGCAGCTTGGCAGGGACGACTGATACGCAGTATTTT; CDR3 protein: CASSLAGTTDTQYF
D gene: TRBD1; CDR3 length: 15; clone size: NA; V gene: TRBV19; J gene: TRBJ1-2; CDR3 DNA: TGTGCCAGTAGTACGAACAGGGGAGGGACCTATGGCTACACCTTC; CDR3 protein: CASSTNRGGTYGYTF
D gene: NA; CDR3 length: 15; clone size: NA; V gene: TRBV7-9; J gene: TRBJ1-1; CDR3 DNA: TGTGCCAGCAGCTTCGGGCAGGGAGTGAACACTGAAGCTTTCTTT; CDR3 protein: CASSFGQGVNTEAFF
D gene: NA; CDR3 length: 15; clone size: NA; V gene: TRBV6-5; J gene: TRBJ1-5; CDR3 DNA: TGTGCCAGCCTCGGGGCCCTATACAGTGATCAGCCCCAGCATTTT; CDR3 protein: CASLGALYSDQPQHF
D gene: NA; CDR3 length: 13; clone size: NA; V gene: TRBV9; J gene: TRBJ1-2; CDR3 DNA: TGTGCCAGCCATGGGGCCCGGGACGATGGCTACACCTTC; CDR3 protein: CASHGARDDGYTF
D gene: NA; CDR3 length: 15; clone size: NA; V gene: TRBV28; J gene: TRBJ1-5; CDR3 DNA: TGTGCCAGCAGCCCGGGGGGGGGCTCCAATCAGCCCCAGCATTTT; CDR3 protein: CASSPGGGSNQPQHF
D gene: NA; CDR3 length: 15; clone size: NA; V gene: TRBV3-1/TRBV3-2; J gene: TRBJ2-7; CDR3 DNA: TGTGCCAGCAGCCAAGATACGGGGGTGTCCTACGAGCAGTACTTC; CDR3 protein: CASSQDTGVSYEQYF
D gene: NA; CDR3 length: 15; clone size: NA; V gene: TRBV19; J gene: TRBJ1-6; CDR3 DNA: TGTGCCAGTACCTCGAAGAGCTCCTATAATTCACCCCTCCACTTT; CDR3 protein: CASTSKSSYNSPLHF
D gene: NA; CDR3 length: 14; clone size: NA; V gene: TRBV5-1; J gene: TRBJ1-1; CDR3 DNA: TGCGCCAGCAGCTTGAGGGGAGGGGGCACTGAAGCTTTCTTT; CDR3 protein: CASSLRGGGTEAFF
D gene: NA; CDR3 length: 12; clone size: NA; V gene: TRBV6-2/TRBV6-3; J gene: TRBJ2-7; CDR3 DNA: TGTGCCAGCAGTTTCAGGGAATGGGAGCAGTACTTC; CDR3 protein: CASSFREWEQYF
D gene: NA; CDR3 length: 13; clone size: NA; V gene: TRBV2; J gene: TRBJ2-5; CDR3 DNA: TGTGCCAGCCGTCCCGGGGTCCAAGAGACCCAGTACTTC; CDR3 protein: CASRPGVQETQYF
D gene: NA; CDR3 length: 14; clone size: NA; V gene: TRBV7-9; J gene: TRBJ1-1; CDR3 DNA: TGTGCCAGCAGCTTAGCAGTTTTACAGGGTGAAGCTTTCTTT; CDR3 protein: CASSLAVLQGEAFF
D gene: TRBD1; CDR3 length: 16; clone size: NA; V gene: TRBV19; J gene: TRBJ1-2; CDR3 DNA: TGTGCCAGTACCCGGGGTCCGGGACAGGGACCGGGCGGCTACACCTTC; CDR3 protein: CASTRGPGQGPGGYTF
D gene: NA; CDR3 length: 15; clone size: NA; V gene: TRBV5-1; J gene: TRBJ1-1; CDR3 DNA: TGCGCCAGCAGCTTGGGAGGACAAAAGAACACTGAAGCTTTCTTT; CDR3 protein: CASSLGGQKNTEAFF
D gene: NA; CDR3 length: 13; clone size: once; V gene: TRBV7-9; J gene: TRBJ2-1; CDR3 DNA: TGTGCCAGCAGCTTAGCGCTTGGGAATGAGCAGTTCTTC; CDR3 protein: CASSLALGNEQFF
D gene: TRBD1; CDR3 length: 14; clone size: NA; V gene: TRBV19; J gene: TRBJ1-5; CDR3 DNA: TGTGCCAGTAGTGCCACAGGGGGCGGGCAGCCCCAGCATTTT; CDR3 protein: CASSATGGGQPQHF
D gene: NA; CDR3 length: 10; clone size: NA; V gene: TRBV19; J gene: TRBJ1-2; CDR3 DNA: TGTGCCAGTAGTCAAGGGGGCTACACCTTC; CDR3 protein: CASSQGGYTF
D gene: TRBD1; CDR3 length: 15; clone size: NA; V gene: TRBV19; J gene: TRBJ1-5; CDR3 DNA: TGTGCCAGTAGCATAAACAGGGGGCCCGGTCAGCCCCAGCATTTT; CDR3 protein: CASSINRGPGQPQHF
D gene: TRBD1; CDR3 length: 14; clone size: NA; V gene: TRBV6-5; J gene: TRBJ1-4; CDR3 DNA: TGTGCCAGCAGTTACTGGCAGGGGGATGAAAAACTGTTTTTT; CDR3 protein: CASSYWQGDEKLFF
D gene: NA; CDR3 length: 19; clone size: NA; V gene: TRBV19; J gene: TRBJ1-3; CDR3 DNA: TGTGCCAGTAGTGGGGAATTCGGGGGGGCTCAACCCGCTGGAAACACCATATATTTT; CDR3 protein: CASSGEFGGAQPAGNTIYF
D gene: TRBD2; CDR3 length: 16; clone size: NA; V gene: TRBV19; J gene: TRBJ2-2; CDR3 DNA: TGTGCCAGTGCTCCCGGGACTAGCGGTTACACCGGGGAGCTGTTTTTT; CDR3 protein: CASAPGTSGYTGELFF
D gene: NA; CDR3 length: 13; clone size: NA; V gene: TRBV7-2; J gene: TRBJ1-2; CDR3 DNA: TGTGCCAGCAGCTTAATGGAGTATAGTGGCTACACCTTC; CDR3 protein: CASSLMEYSGYTF
D gene: TRBD1; CDR3 length: 15; clone size: NA; V gene: TRBV5-1; J gene: TRBJ2-4; CDR3 DNA: TGCGCCAGCAGCCCCCAGGACAGGCAGCTAAACATTCAGTACTTC; CDR3 protein: CASSPQDRQLNIQYF
D gene: NA; CDR3 length: 10; clone size: NA; V gene: TRBV6-5; J gene: TRBJ2-5; CDR3 DNA: TGTGCCAGCAGCGGCCAATCCCAGTACTTC; CDR3 protein: CASSGQSQYF
D gene: NA; CDR3 length: 13; clone size: NA; V gene: TRBV12-3/TRBV12-4; J gene: TRBJ1-2; CDR3 DNA: TGTGCCAGCAGCGCTGTTCCGAAGTATGGCTACACCTTC; CDR3 protein: CASSAVPKYGYTF
D gene: TRBD1; CDR3 length: 15; clone size: NA; V gene: TRBV6-5; J gene: TRBJ1-1; CDR3 DNA: TGTGCCAGCAGACGACGACAGGGTGGTTTGACTGAAGCTTTCTTT; CDR3 protein: CASRRRQGGLTEAFF
D gene: NA; CDR3 length: 17; clone size: NA; V gene: TRBV18; J gene: TRBJ2-3; CDR3 DNA: TGTGCCAGCTCACCCTCCAGGGGGGGGCCACACACAGATACGCAGTATTTT; CDR3 protein: CASSPSRGGPHTDTQYF
D gene: TRBD1; CDR3 length: 13; clone size: NA; V gene: TRBV9; J gene: TRBJ2-5; CDR3 DNA: TGTGCCAGCAGCGCGACAGGGCGGGAGACCCAGTACTTC; CDR3 protein: CASSATGRETQYF
D gene: TRBD2; CDR3 length: 13; clone size: NA; V gene: TRBV29-1; J gene: TRBJ2-5; CDR3 DNA: TGCAGCGTTCGATCGGGGGGACAAGAGACCCAGTACTTC; CDR3 protein: CSVRSGGQETQYF
D gene: NA; CDR3 length: 14; clone size: NA; V gene: TRBV9; J gene: TRBJ1-1; CDR3 DNA: TGTGCCAGCAACCCTGGGGTGGAGGCCACTGAAGCTTTCTTT; CDR3 protein: CASNPGVEATEAFF
D gene: NA; CDR3 length: 13; clone size: once; V gene: TRBV6-5; J gene: TRBJ1-4; CDR3 DNA: TGTGCCAGCAACGCGGGTTTTAATGAAAAACTGTTTTTT; CDR3 protein: CASNAGFNEKLFF
D gene: NA; CDR3 length: 13; clone size: NA; V gene: TRBV29-1; J gene: TRBJ1-1; CDR3 DNA: TGCAGCGTTATACAGGGTGGAGGCGGGGTAGCTTTCTTT; CDR3 protein: CSVIQGGGGVAFF
D gene: TRBD2; CDR3 length: 17; clone size: NA; V gene: TRBV2; J gene: TRBJ2-3; CDR3 DNA: TGTGCCAGCAGTGAAGCGCGGGTAGCGGGGGTCACAGATACGCAGTATTTT; CDR3 protein: CASSEARVAGVTDTQYF
D gene: NA; CDR3 length: 14; clone size: NA; V gene: TRBV19; J gene: TRBJ2-7; CDR3 DNA: TGTGCCAGTAGTATAGCAGTACAGCCTTACGAGCAGTACTTC; CDR3 protein: CASSIAVQPYEQYF
D gene: TRBD1; CDR3 length: 15; clone size: once; V gene: TRBV5-1; J gene: TRBJ2-7; CDR3 DNA: TGCGCCAGCAACCTACTAGGGACAGGAGGCTACGAGCAGTACTTC; CDR3 protein: CASNLLGTGGYEQYF
D gene: TRBD1; CDR3 length: 14; clone size: NA; V gene: TRBV12-5; J gene: TRBJ2-2; CDR3 DNA: TGTGCTAGTGGTTTGCAGGGGGCAACCGGGGAGCTGTTTTTT; CDR3 protein: CASGLQGATGELFF
D gene: NA; CDR3 length: 12; clone size: NA; V gene: TRBV6-2/TRBV6-3; J gene: TRBJ1-5; CDR3 DNA: TGTGCCAGCAGCTTTGGAGGTCAGCCCCAGCATTTT; CDR3 protein: CASSFGGQPQHF
D gene: NA; CDR3 length: 14; clone size: NA; V gene: TRBV10-1; J gene: TRBJ2-7; CDR3 DNA: TGCGCCAGCAGTGGAGGGCAGGGTACCTACGAGCAGTACTTC; CDR3 protein: CASSGGQGTYEQYF
D gene: NA; CDR3 length: 13; clone size: NA; V gene: TRBV19; J gene: TRBJ1-2; CDR3 DNA: TGTGCCAGCCGGGTAGGGCGCTACTATGGCTACACCTTC; CDR3 protein: CASRVGRYYGYTF
D gene: TRBD1; CDR3 length: 14; clone size: NA; V gene: TRBV2; J gene: TRBJ2-2; CDR3 DNA: TGTGCCAGCAGGGGGACAGGGCCCACCGGGGAGCTGTTTTTT; CDR3 protein: CASRGTGPTGELFF
D gene: TRBD1; CDR3 length: 16; clone size: NA; V gene: TRBV4-1; J gene: TRBJ1-2; CDR3 DNA: TGCGCCCGCAGCCGGCCGGCGGGACAGAGGTTCTATGGCTACACCTTC; CDR3 protein: CARSRPAGQRFYGYTF
D gene: TRBD2; CDR3 length: 16; clone size: NA; V gene: TRBV10-3; J gene: TRBJ2-5; CDR3 DNA: TGTGCCATCAGTGAGTCGCCGGCTAGCGGGGGAGAGACCCAGTACTTC; CDR3 protein: CAISESPASGGETQYF
D gene: TRBD1; CDR3 length: 14; clone size: NA; V gene: TRBV24-1; J gene: TRBJ1-1; CDR3 DNA: TGTGCCACCGGGAGACAGGGCCTGAACACTGAAGCTTTCTTT; CDR3 protein: CATGRQGLNTEAFF
D gene: NA; CDR3 length: 12; clone size: NA; V gene: TRBV30; J gene: TRBJ1-1; CDR3 DNA: TGTGCCTGGAGGATAGTGAACACTGAAGCTTTCTTT; CDR3 protein: CAWRIVNTEAFF
D gene: NA; CDR3 length: 17; clone size: NA; V gene: TRBV5-1; J gene: TRBJ1-3; CDR3 DNA: TGCGCCAGCAGCAAGGACCCAGAAACCAGCTCTGGAAACACCATATATTTT; CDR3 protein: CASSKDPETSSGNTIYF
D gene: NA; CDR3 length: 14; clone size: NA; V gene: TRBV5-5; J gene: TRBJ2-7; CDR3 DNA: TGTGCCAGCAGCTTGCGGGGGCTCGCCTACGAGCAGTACTTC; CDR3 protein: CASSLRGLAYEQYF
D gene: TRBD1; CDR3 length: 16; clone size: NA; V gene: TRBV7-9; J gene: TRBJ1-1; CDR3 DNA: TGTGCCAGCAGCCGTTTATCGGGACAGTTGAACACTGAAGCTTTCTTT; CDR3 protein: CASSRLSGQLNTEAFF
D gene: NA; CDR3 length: 15; clone size: NA; V gene: TRBV5-1; J gene: TRBJ2-7; CDR3 DNA: TGCGCCAGCAGCTTGGTGGCAGGGGTTAGTTACGAGCAGTACTTC; CDR3 protein: CASSLVAGVSYEQYF
D gene: NA; CDR3 length: 15; clone size: NA; V gene: TRBV28; J gene: TRBJ1-6; CDR3 DNA: TGTGCCAGCAGTTCCCCGGACTTACTAGGCGCACCCCTCCACTTT; CDR3 protein: CASSSPDLLGAPLHF